This record covers a single TCR beta chain. Its matching antigen is unknown. These data belong to a study of T cells in Graves' hyperthyroidism and ophthalmopathy. General observations from the study: The blood repertoire included most of the expanded thyroid clonotypes above 0.001. Ophthalmopathy got predicted by the model a median approximately 6.3 months before its onset.

Patients were aged 18 to 65, had disease duration under 2 months, and had newly diagnosed hyperthyroidism. Blood sampling occurred at first hyperthyroidism diagnosis, ahead of any ophthalmopathy symptoms. The ends were cut back, 5 bases at V and 5 bases at J, with 14 bases in the middle. Germline loops: CDR1 SEHNR, CDR2 FQNEAQ (reference sequence). The CDR3 covers 14 residues. The TCR beta CDR3 regions underwent amplification using RNA transcripts as the source. The primer set for the first-round RT-PCR of the TCR CDR3 was HTBI. TCRdb ran MiXCR on the multiplex PCR reads and lists one entry per CDR3 protein. The sample lists a few hundred thousand distinct CDR3 sequences, around an eighth seen once, with roughly 20% in the top ten.

The source material was blood. The chain uses TRBV7-9 and TRBJ2-3, with D maybe TRBD2 (5 bases). The clonotype comes from a man aged 25 to 45 with Graves' hyperthyroidism that later progressed to Graves' ophthalmopathy. The CDR3 DNA follows: TGTGCCAGCAGCCGAAGGACTTACCGAGATACGCAGTATTTT. This translates into CASSRRTYRDTQYF.